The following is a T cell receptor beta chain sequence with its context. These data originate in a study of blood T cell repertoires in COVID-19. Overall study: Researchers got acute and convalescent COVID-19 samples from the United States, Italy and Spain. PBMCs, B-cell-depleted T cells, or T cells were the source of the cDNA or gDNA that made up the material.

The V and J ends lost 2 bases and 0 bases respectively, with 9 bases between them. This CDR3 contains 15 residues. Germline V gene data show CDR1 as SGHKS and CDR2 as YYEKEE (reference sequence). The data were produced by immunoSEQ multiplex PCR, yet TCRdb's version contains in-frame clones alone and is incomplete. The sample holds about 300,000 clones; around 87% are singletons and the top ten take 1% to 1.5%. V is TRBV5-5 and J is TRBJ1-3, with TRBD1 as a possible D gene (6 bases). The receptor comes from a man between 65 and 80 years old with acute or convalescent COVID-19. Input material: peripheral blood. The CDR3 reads CASSFRQDSGNTIYF. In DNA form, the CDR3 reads TGTGCCAGCAGCTTCCGACAGGACTCTGGAAACACCATATATTTT.